One and the same sample provided the 27 T cell receptor beta chains below, sequenced in a study of cytomegalovirus exposure and HLA in healthy donors. PCR primers comprised 60 Vbeta and 13 Jbeta primers. Profiling relied on immunoSEQ multiplex PCR, and the TCRdb table lists in-frame clones only, not all of them. The repertoire includes around 300,000 clones, roughly 90% of them detected once, and approximately 2.2% sits in the top ten. Sequenced: PBMCs. These receptors were obtained from a woman aged 18-29 years in good health and CMV-seronegative.

V usage is TRBV9 and J usage is TRBJ1-3, with 7 bases aligning to TRBD1. Germline V gives CDR1 SGDLS, CDR2 YYNGEE. V lost 1 base and J lost 3; bases outside the gene matches: 7. CDR3 length equals 16 residues. CDR3: CASSVLGTAVGNTIYF. CDR3 DNA sequence: TGTGCCAGCAGCGTATTGGGGACAGCAGTTGGAAACACCATATATTTT.

This chain joins TRBV10-1 and TRBJ2-3; 8 bases are a match to TRBD1. The CDR3 is 14 residues long. Germline lookup yields CDR1 WNHNN and CDR2 SYGVQD (reference sequence). V shed 3 bases and J 4 bases; nucleotides not matched to a gene: 3. The CDR3 loop reads CASSERQGPDTQYF. CDR3 nucleotide sequence: TGCGCCAGCAGTGAACGACAGGGGCCAGATACGCAGTATTTT.

The chain is built from TRBV23-1 and TRBJ2-7; D possibly corresponds to TRBD2 (7 bases). TRBV23-1 is marked as an open reading frame, function uncertain. The CDR3 runs 22 residues. Trimming stripped 0 bases from V and 0 bases from J, with 30 bases between. CDR3 sequence (DNA): TGCGCCAGCAGTCAATCGAAGGGTTGGGGGCCCAGGGGAGGGGACACCTCCTACGAGCAGTACTTC. Protein sequence: CASSQSKGWGPRGGDTSYEQYF.

V is TRBV19 and J is TRBJ1-3, with D possibly TRBD1 on 5 matching bases. The V gene lost 1 base and the J gene lost 3 bases, with 10 bases spanning the gap. This CDR3 has 15 residues. Germline values: CDR1 LNHDA, CDR2 SQIVND (reference sequence). The DNA for the CDR3 is TGTGCCAGTAGTATAGCGACAGCGCTTGGAAACACCATATATTTT. This gives the protein CASSIATALGNTIYF.

The V gene is TRBV7-2, the J gene TRBJ1-4; weak D call: TRBD1 (6 bases). Trimming pared 5 bases from V and 2 bases from J, leaving 12 bases between. From germline, CDR1 is SGHTA and CDR2 FQGNSA. The CDR3 extends over 15 amino acids. The CDR3 DNA follows: TGTGCCAGCAGCCCCCTGGACAGCACTAATGAAAAACTGTTTTTT. Its translation: CASSPLDSTNEKLFF.

The sample holds a few counts of this clone. The chain is built from TRBV6-5 and TRBJ2-7, with D possibly matching TRBD2 (5 bases). This CDR3 is built from 11 residues. Germline CDR1 is MNHEY and CDR2 is SVGAGI. The V and J ends lost 6 bases and 7 bases respectively, with 10 bases between them. This CDR3 reads CASSLGLEQYF. CDR3 in DNA: TGTGCCAGCAGCTTAGGACTTGAGCAGTACTTC.

The rearrangement uses TRBV4-1 and TRBJ2-1; 8 positions agree with TRBD2. V was clipped by 0 bases and J by 4 bases; unmatched bases: 8. From germline, CDR1 is MGHRA and CDR2 YSYEKL. The CDR3 is made up of 17 amino acids. The CDR3 DNA reads as TGCGCCAGCAGCCAAGAACGCATAGCGGGGTATTACAATGAGCAGTTCTTC. Translation: CASSQERIAGYYNEQFF.

The table lists this clone with a few counts. The chain couples TRBV5-6 to TRBJ1-6; D uncertain. Germline CDR1 is SGHDT and CDR2 is YYEEEE. The CDR3 covers 14 residues. The V end was cut by 5 bases, the J end by 7 bases, with 13 bases between. DNA for the CDR3: TGTGCCAGCAGGTCCCTCGGGGAGAATTCACCCCTCCACTTT. This codes for CASRSLGENSPLHF.

V gene TRBV4-1 combines with J gene TRBJ2-7; TRBD2 matches at 7 bases. The CDR3 contains 14 residues. J was trimmed by 7 bases and V by 5 bases; bases with no gene match: 11. CDR1 MGHRA and CDR2 YSYEKL come from the germline V gene. The CDR3 loop reads CASSVDPGGDEQYF. The CDR3 coding sequence is TGCGCCAGCAGCGTAGACCCGGGAGGTGATGAGCAGTACTTC.

The chain carries TRBV21-1 and TRBJ1-5; the table's D gene call, TRBD1, was not cross checked with the DNA. TRBV21-1 is designated a pseudogene. This CDR3 region has 15 residues. The CDR3 here is CALRPREGGDQPQHF. The CDR3 bases are TGTGCGTTAAGACCCAGGGAAGGCGGCGATCAGCCCCAGCATTTT.

The chain has TRBV12-5 and TRBJ1-1; 12 bases are shared with TRBD1. The CDR3 consists of 14 residues. Germline CDR1 LGHNT, CDR2 FRNRAP. With 9 bases clipped from V and 6 bases from J, the junction kept 8 bases outside the gene matches. In DNA, the CDR3 is TGTGCTAGCGCCGGGACAGGGGGCATCCCTGAAGCTTTCTTT. Its translation is CASAGTGGIPEAFF.

The V gene is TRBV6-5, the J gene TRBJ2-2, with 7 bases fitting TRBD2. Germline values: CDR1 MNHEY, CDR2 SVGAGI. Trimming at V came to 2 bases and at J to 5 bases, leaving 5 bases not matched to a gene. The CDR3 sequence is 15 residues long. The CDR3 DNA reads TGTGCCAGCAGTTACAGTAGGGAGGGTACCGGGGAGCTGTTTTTT. Translating gives CASSYSREGTGELFF.

This chain uses TRBV19 with TRBJ2-1; 7 bases align to TRBD1. V shed 7 bases and J 7 bases; nucleotides not matched to a gene: 10. The CDR3 extends over 14 amino acids. Germline CDR1 is LNHDA and CDR2 is SQIVND (reference sequence). The CDR3 DNA reads TGTGCCAGTACTTACTCCCGGGACAGTAATGAGCAGTTCTTC. This sequence encodes CASTYSRDSNEQFF.

This clone was picked up one time. The chain combines TRBV7-9 with TRBJ1-4; D might be TRBD1 (6 bases). This CDR3 is 14 amino acids long. CDR1 and CDR2 from the germline V gene are SEHNR and FQNEAQ (reference sequence). V was shortened by 5 bases and J by 6 bases, with 13 bases between the two germline ends. The CDR3 loop reads CASSPRQDYEKLFF. The CDR3, as DNA: TGTGCCAGCAGCCCACGACAGGATTATGAAAAACTGTTTTTT.

The chain uses TRBV7-9 and TRBJ2-3; D remains unclear. V lost 0 bases, J lost 3 bases, and 10 bases lay in between. The CDR3 runs to 15 residues. Germline CDR1 SEHNR, CDR2 FQNEAQ (reference sequence). CDR3: CASSLAAPGTDTQYF. The DNA for the CDR3 is TGTGCCAGCAGCTTAGCAGCTCCGGGTACAGATACGCAGTATTTT.

This clone has just one count. The chain's CDR3 is CASSPPGQGIYEQYF. For the CDR3, the DNA is TGTGCCAGCAGCCCTCCGGGACAGGGGATATACGAGCAGTACTTC. V and J are TRBV11-2 and TRBJ2-7, with 10 bases fitting TRBD1. CDR1 SGHAT and CDR2 FQNNGV come from the germline V gene. CDR3 length equals 15 residues. V dropped 5 bases and J dropped 4; count of bases not matched to a gene: 8. Based on the CDR3 plus reference TRBV11-2 and TRBJ2-7, the full variable domain is EAGVAQSPRYKIIEKRQSVAFWCNPISGHATLYWYQQILGQGPKLLIQFQNNGVVDDSQLPKDRFSAERLKGVDSTLKIQPAKLEDSAVYLCASSPPGQGIYEQYFGPGTRLTVT.

The chain recombines TRBV15 with TRBJ2-7, with TRBD2 as a possible D gene (6 bases). This CDR3 is built from 15 residues. Germline V gives CDR1 LNHNV, CDR2 YYDKDF (reference sequence). V lost 3 bases and J lost 4, with 16 bases in between. CDR3 sequence reads: CATSSRDSSSYEQYF. The CDR3 nucleotides are TGTGCCACCAGCAGCCGGGACTCAAGTTCTTACGAGCAGTACTTC.

V gene TRBV27 combines with J gene TRBJ1-6; 9 bases agree with TRBD1. V gave up 5 bases and J gave up 10 bases; unmatched junction bases: 6. The V gene's germline CDR1 is MNHEY and CDR2 SMNVEV (reference sequence). The CDR3 length is 14 residues. The CDR3 coding sequence is TGTGCCAGCAGTCCCGGACAGGGGTTCTCACCCCTCCACTTT. It translates to CASSPGQGFSPLHF.

The chain employs TRBV5-1 and TRBJ1-4; 7 nucleotides line up with TRBD1. V was pared by 4 bases and J by 4 bases, with 7 bases of the junction left unmatched. The V gene's germline CDR1 is SGHRS and CDR2 YFSETQ. The CDR3 sequence is 15 residues long. Here the CDR3 reads CASSTFGTDNEKLFF. The CDR3 DNA reads TGCGCCAGCAGCACATTCGGGACAGATAATGAAAAACTGTTTTTT.

As DNA, the CDR3 is TGTGCCAGCAGTTTTGCGGACAGGGGAATTGCTTTCTTT. This sequence encodes CASSFADRGIAFF. The V call is TRBV27, the J call TRBJ1-1, with TRBD1 matching over 9 bases. Trimming took 3 bases from V and 11 from J; bases not matched to a gene: 7. This CDR3 has 13 residues. CDR1 and CDR2 (germline): MNHEY, SMNVEV (reference sequence).

The chain couples TRBV28 to TRBJ2-3, with a possible D match to TRBD1 (8 bases). The V and J ends lost 5 bases and 2 bases respectively, with 23 bases between them. The V gene's germline CDR1 is MDHEN and CDR2 SYDVKM. This CDR3 has 18 residues. In DNA form, the CDR3 reads TGTGCCAGCAGTCCTGCATCAGGGGGCACTAGCGCCACAGATACGCAGTATTTT. Its translation: CASSPASGGTSATDTQYF.

The CDR3 DNA is TGTGCCAGCAGCCAAGTGTGGGGACTAGCGGGGGGGCCGCCAGATACGCAGTATTTT. Translating gives CASSQVWGLAGGPPDTQYF. The rearrangement links TRBV14 to TRBJ2-3, with 16 positions matching TRBD2. There are 19 residues in the CDR3. The J segment lost 4 bases and the V segment lost 1 base, leaving 8 bases of the junction unmatched. Germline V gene lookup returns CDR1 SGHDN and CDR2 FVKESK.

The chain recombines TRBV25-1 with TRBJ1-2; 7 positions match TRBD1. V was pared by 3 bases and J by 4 bases, with 11 bases of the junction left unmatched. Germline assignment: CDR1 MGHDK and CDR2 SYGVNS. The CDR3 totals 16 residues. The DNA for the CDR3 is TGTGCCAGCAGTGACCCCCACAGGGGATTGGGCTATGGCTACACCTTC. Encoded protein: CASSDPHRGLGYGYTF.

This clone was counted between two and nine times. The chain carries TRBV18 and TRBJ2-1; a weak D match, TRBD2 (6 bases). This CDR3 has 18 residues. Between the trimmed V and J ends, which lost 0 bases and 3 bases, there was a span of 18 bases. Germline V lookup: CDR1 KGHSH, CDR2 LQKENI. The CDR3 coding sequence is TGTGCCAGCTCACCACCGGGACTGGTAAATCGGGGCTACAATGAGCAGTTCTTC. This codes for CASSPPGLVNRGYNEQFF.

The genes are TRBV6-1 and TRBJ2-1; tentative D call: TRBD1 (6 bases). The CDR3 length is 15 residues. The germline V and J ends were trimmed by 6 bases and 4 bases, with 16 bases remaining between them. Germline V lookup: CDR1 MNHNS, CDR2 SASEGT. In DNA, the CDR3 is TGTGCCAGCAGCGCGGACAGACGGGGATACAATGAGCAGTTCTTC. It specifies CASSADRRGYNEQFF.

This chain links TRBV7-2 with TRBJ2-7, with 9 bases that match TRBD1. The V and J ends lost 7 bases and 5 bases, in that order; junction bases with no gene match: 12. CDR1 and CDR2 (germline): SGHTA, FQGNSA. CDR3 size: 15 residues. In DNA, the CDR3 is TGTGCCAGCACCAAATGGCTACAGGGGGCTGACGAGCAGTACTTC. Its translation: CASTKWLQGADEQYF.

This clone was detected once. The chain recombines TRBV21-1 with TRBJ2-3; the D segment call TRBD1 is taken from the table without a DNA check. TRBV21-1 is termed a pseudogene. The CDR3 runs to 13 residues. CDR3 coding DNA: TGTGCCAGCAGCAAAGTGCGACAAGATACGCAGTATTTT. Its translation: CASSKVRQDTQYF.